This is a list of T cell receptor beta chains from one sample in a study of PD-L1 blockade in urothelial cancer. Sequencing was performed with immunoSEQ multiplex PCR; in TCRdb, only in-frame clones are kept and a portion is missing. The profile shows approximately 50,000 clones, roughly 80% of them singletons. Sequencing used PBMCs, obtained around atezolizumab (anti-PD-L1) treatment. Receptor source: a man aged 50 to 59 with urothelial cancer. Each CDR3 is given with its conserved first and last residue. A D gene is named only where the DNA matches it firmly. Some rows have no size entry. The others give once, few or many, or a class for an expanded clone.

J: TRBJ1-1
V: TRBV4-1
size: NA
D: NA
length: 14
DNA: TGCGCCAGCAGCGAACCAGGGAAGAGGACTGAAGCTTTCTTT
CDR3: CASSEPGKRTEAFF

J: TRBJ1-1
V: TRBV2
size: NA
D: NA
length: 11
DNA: TGTGCCAGCAGTTACTCCCTGGAAGCTTTCTTT
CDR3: CASSYSLEAFF

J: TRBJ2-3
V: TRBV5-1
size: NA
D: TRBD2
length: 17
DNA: TGCGCCAGCAGCCCCCACTGGACTAGCGGAGGCACAGATACGCAGTATTTT
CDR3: CASSPHWTSGGTDTQYF

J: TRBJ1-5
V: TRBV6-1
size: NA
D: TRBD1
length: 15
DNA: TGTGCCAGCACCCGTCAGGGGGCGCAAAGTCAGCCCCAGCATTTT
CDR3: CASTRQGAQSQPQHF

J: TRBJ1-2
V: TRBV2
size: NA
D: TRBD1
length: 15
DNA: TGTGCCAGCAGGGATCCGGGACAGGGGAACTATGGCTACACCTTC
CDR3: CASRDPGQGNYGYTF

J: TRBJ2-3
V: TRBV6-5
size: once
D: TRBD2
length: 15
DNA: TGTGCCAGCAGTCACGGGGGGGCCCGACCAGATACGCAGTATTTT
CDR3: CASSHGGARPDTQYF

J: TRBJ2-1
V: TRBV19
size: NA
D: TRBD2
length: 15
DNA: TGTGCCAGTAGCCCCGCCGGGGGGGCTTACAATGAGCAGTTCTTC
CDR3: CASSPAGGAYNEQFF

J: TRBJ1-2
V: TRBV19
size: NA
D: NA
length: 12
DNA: TGTGCCAGTATGAGGAGTCACTATGGCTACACCTTC
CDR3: CASMRSHYGYTF

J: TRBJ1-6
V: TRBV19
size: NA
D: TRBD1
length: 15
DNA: TGTGCCAGTAGTAAACAGGGGATCTATAATTCACCCCTCCACTTT
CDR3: CASSKQGIYNSPLHF

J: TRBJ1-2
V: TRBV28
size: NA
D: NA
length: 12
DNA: TGTGCCAGCCGCACAGGTGGTACAGGCTACACCTTC
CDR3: CASRTGGTGYTF

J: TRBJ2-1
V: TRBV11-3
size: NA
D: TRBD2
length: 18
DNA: TGTGCCAGCAGCCCAGGGGTACTAGCGGGGTCCCCCTACAATGAGCAGTTCTTC
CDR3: CASSPGVLAGSPYNEQFF

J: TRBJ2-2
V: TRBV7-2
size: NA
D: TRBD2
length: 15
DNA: TGTGCCAGCAGGAGAAGGGCTAGCGGGGACGGGGAGCTGTTTTTT
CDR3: CASRRRASGDGELFF

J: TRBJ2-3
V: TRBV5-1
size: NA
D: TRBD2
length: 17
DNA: TGCGCCAGCAGCTTGGAACGAGCGGGAGTTAGCACAGATACGCAGTATTTT
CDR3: CASSLERAGVSTDTQYF

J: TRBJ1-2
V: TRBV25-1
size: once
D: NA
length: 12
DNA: TGTGCCAGCAGAACCGACTGGGGCGGCTACACCTTC
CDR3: CASRTDWGGYTF

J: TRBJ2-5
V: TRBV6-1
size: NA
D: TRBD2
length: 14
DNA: TGTGCCAGCTCCCCGGGGGGAGGGCAAGAGACCCAGTACTTC
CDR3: CASSPGGGQETQYF

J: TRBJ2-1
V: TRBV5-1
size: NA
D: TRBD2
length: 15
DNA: TGCGCCAGCAGCTTGGGGCGCGGGAGGGGTGATGAGCAGTTCTTC
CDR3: CASSLGRGRGDEQFF

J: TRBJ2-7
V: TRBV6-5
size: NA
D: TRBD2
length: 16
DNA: TGTGCCAGCAGTTACTCTTTGCGGGAGACCTCCTACGAGCAGTACTTC
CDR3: CASSYSLRETSYEQYF

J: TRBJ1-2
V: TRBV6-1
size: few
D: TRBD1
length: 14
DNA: TGTGCCAGCAGTGAAGGACAGGGAGGCTATGGCTACACCTTC
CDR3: CASSEGQGGYGYTF

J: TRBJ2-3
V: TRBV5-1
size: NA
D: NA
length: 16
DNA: TGCGCCAGCAGCTGGGGGGACAGTGAAGGTAGAGATACGCAGTATTTT
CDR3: CASSWGDSEGRDTQYF

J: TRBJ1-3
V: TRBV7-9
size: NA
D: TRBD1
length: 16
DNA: TGTGCCAGCAGGCGACAGGGGGCAGGCTCTGGAAACACCATATATTTT
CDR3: CASRRQGAGSGNTIYF

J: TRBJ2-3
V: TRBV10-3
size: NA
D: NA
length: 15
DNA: TGTGCCATCAGTGATCGGGCGGGCGGCACAGATACGCAGTATTTT
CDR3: CAISDRAGGTDTQYF

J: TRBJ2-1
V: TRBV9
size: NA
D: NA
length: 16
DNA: TGTGCCAGCAGCGTCGGGATTCAAAGCTCCTACAATGAGCAGTTCTTC
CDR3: CASSVGIQSSYNEQFF

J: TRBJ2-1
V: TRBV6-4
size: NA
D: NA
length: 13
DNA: TGTGCCAGCAGTGACTCGCCCTCAGATGAGCAGTTCTTC
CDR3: CASSDSPSDEQFF

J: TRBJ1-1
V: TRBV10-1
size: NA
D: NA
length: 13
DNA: TGCGCCAGCAGTGCGGGGGGGATCCCTGAAGCTTTCTTT
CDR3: CASSAGGIPEAFF

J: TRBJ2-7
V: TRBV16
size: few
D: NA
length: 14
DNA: TGTGCCAGCAGCGTAGGGCGACAGTCGAACGAGCAGTACTTC
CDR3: CASSVGRQSNEQYF

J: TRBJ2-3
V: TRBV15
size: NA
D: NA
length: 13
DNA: TGTGCCACCAGCATAGAGGGAGCAGATACGCAGTATTTT
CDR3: CATSIEGADTQYF

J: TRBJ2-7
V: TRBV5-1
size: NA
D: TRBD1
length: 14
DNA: TGCGCCAGCAGCCCGGGACAGGATTCCTACGAGCAGTACTTC
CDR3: CASSPGQDSYEQYF

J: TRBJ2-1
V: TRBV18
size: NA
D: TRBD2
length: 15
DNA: TGTGCCAGCTCAATAGGGACTAGCCCTACCCATGAGCAGTTCTTC
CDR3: CASSIGTSPTHEQFF

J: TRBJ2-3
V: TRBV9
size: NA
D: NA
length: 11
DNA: TGTGCCAGCAGCGTACTAGATACGCAGTATTTT
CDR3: CASSVLDTQYF

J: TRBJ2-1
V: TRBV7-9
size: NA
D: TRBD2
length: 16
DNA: TGTGCCAGCAGCTTAGCCCTAAAGCTAGCGGAAAATGAGCAGTTCTTC
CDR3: CASSLALKLAENEQFF

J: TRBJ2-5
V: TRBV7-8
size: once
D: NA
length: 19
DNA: TGTGCCAGCAGCTTAGCCCGCAGTAGAGGGGGGGTTAACCAAGAGACCCAGTACTTC
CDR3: CASSLARSRGGVNQETQYF

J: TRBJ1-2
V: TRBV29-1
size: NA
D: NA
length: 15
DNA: TGCAGCGTTGACGAGTTGAAGAGGGGGTCCTATGGCTACACCTTC
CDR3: CSVDELKRGSYGYTF

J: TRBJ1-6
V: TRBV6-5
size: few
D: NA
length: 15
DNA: TGTGCCAGCAGTTACTCGACAGAACTATATTCACCCCTCCACTTT
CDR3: CASSYSTELYSPLHF

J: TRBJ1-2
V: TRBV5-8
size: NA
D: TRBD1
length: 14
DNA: TGTGCCAGCAGCTTGGGGGACAGGGCGAGGGGCTACACCTTC
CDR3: CASSLGDRARGYTF

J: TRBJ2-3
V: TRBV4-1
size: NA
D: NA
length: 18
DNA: TGCGCCAGCAGCCAGGGGGGGTGGACAGGGAGTAGCACAGATACGCAGTATTTT
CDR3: CASSQGGWTGSSTDTQYF

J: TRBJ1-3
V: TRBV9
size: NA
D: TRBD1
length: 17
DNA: TGTGCCAGCAGCGTAGGCGAACTGCAGGGGGCTGGAAACACCATATATTTT
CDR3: CASSVGELQGAGNTIYF

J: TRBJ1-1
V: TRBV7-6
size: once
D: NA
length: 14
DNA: TGTGCCAGCAGCTCGGCAGGACAGAACACTGAAGCTTTCTTT
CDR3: CASSSAGQNTEAFF

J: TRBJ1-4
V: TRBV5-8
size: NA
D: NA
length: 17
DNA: TGTGCCAGCAGCTTCGACAGAAACAGGGTGACTAATGAAAAACTGTTTTTT
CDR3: CASSFDRNRVTNEKLFF

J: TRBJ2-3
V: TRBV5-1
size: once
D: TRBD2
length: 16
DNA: TGCGCCAGCAGCTTGGATTTAGCGGGGGGGAGAGATACGCAGTATTTT
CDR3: CASSLDLAGGRDTQYF

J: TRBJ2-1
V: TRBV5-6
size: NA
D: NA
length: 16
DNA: TGTGCCAGCAGCTTGACAGGATTTGGTGGCTACAATGAGCAGTTCTTC
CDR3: CASSLTGFGGYNEQFF